This note documents a single T cell receptor beta chain sequence. As yet, its antigen is unknown. Primers included in the PCR were 60 Vbeta and 13 Jbeta primers. Sequencing used immunoSEQ multiplex PCR; TCRdb keeps in-frame clones, though not all of them. This sample's clone table lists 150,000 or so clones. V was cut by 2 bases and J by 11 bases, with 19 bases left in between. The length of the CDR3 is 14 residues. Germline CDR1 and CDR2: GTSNPN and SVGIG (reference sequence). The data were obtained in a study of cytomegalovirus exposure and HLA in healthy donors. Points from the study as a whole: In an earlier analysis, productive rearrangement rates for most beta V segments clustered near 87% or 30%. One variant, a missense change in DCLRE1C, was linked in a later analysis to TCR beta V- and J-gene trimming.

This clonotype originated in a woman between 50 and 59 years old in good health and CMV-seronegative. The gene calls are TRBV30 and TRBJ1-5; D is undetermined. Material: PBMCs. CDR3: CAWSPGLALEAQHF. The CDR3, as DNA: TGTGCCTGGAGTCCGGGTTTGGCGCTTGAGGCCCAGCATTTT.